Listed here are 17 T cell receptor beta chains from one sample, sequenced in a study of cytomegalovirus exposure and HLA in healthy donors. TCRdb's table, derived via immunoSEQ multiplex PCR, lists solely in-frame clones and lacks some. The table lists over 200,000 clones, 80% to 90% of them singletons. The sequencing input was PBMCs. All receptors derive from a woman between 18 and 29 years old in good health and CMV-seropositive.

The chain has TRBV2 and TRBJ1-1; D may be TRBD1 (6 bases). V lost 6 bases to trimming and J lost 0 bases, with 17 bases between them. Germline CDR1 is SNHLY and CDR2 is FYNNEI. The CDR3 is made up of 16 amino acids. The CDR3 protein is CASRKGQGTMNTEAFF. CDR3 sequence (DNA): TGTGCCAGCAGAAAGGGGCAGGGGACCATGAACACTGAAGCTTTCTTT.

The V gene is TRBV2, the J gene TRBJ1-1; 7 bases align to TRBD1. Germline V gene sequence: CDR1 SNHLY, CDR2 FYNNEI. V gave up 1 base and J gave up 4 bases; unmatched junction bases: 9. CDR3 length: 16 amino acids. The CDR3 DNA follows: TGTGCCAGCAGTGAAGGAACAGGGGCCGGGGGCACTGAAGCTTTCTTT. Translated, it gives CASSEGTGAGGTEAFF.

This rearrangement joins TRBV9 to TRBJ2-2, with D tentatively TRBD1 (5 bases). V was shortened by 0 bases and J by 3 bases, with 12 bases between the two germline ends. The CDR3 is 16 residues long. Germline V gives CDR1 SGDLS, CDR2 YYNGEE. CDR3 coding DNA: TGTGCCAGCAGCGTAGTCGAACGGACACACACCGGGGAGCTGTTTTTT. Its protein is CASSVVERTHTGELFF.

V is TRBV5-1 and J is TRBJ1-2; 12 bases fit TRBD1. The CDR3 is 16 residues long. The germline V gene encodes CDR1 SGHRS and CDR2 YFSETQ. Trimming removed 2 bases from V and 7 bases from J; junction bases left unmatched: 9. CDR3 nucleotide sequence: TGCGCCAGCAGCTTTGGCCCGGGACAGGGGGCTGGTGGCTACACCTTC. Protein: CASSFGPGQGAGGYTF.

The chain employs TRBV10-3 and TRBJ1-2; 7 bases agree with TRBD1. The CDR3 runs to 13 residues. V was clipped by 6 bases and J by 6 bases; unmatched bases: 7. Germline V gene data show CDR1 as ENHRY and CDR2 as SYGVKD. The DNA of the CDR3 is TGTGCCATCAGCATGCAGGGGGGTGATGGCTACACCTTC. It yields the protein CAISMQGGDGYTF.

The chain recombines TRBV25-1 with TRBJ2-3; 11 positions agree with TRBD2. Germline trimming cut 2 bases from V and 0 bases from J; bases unmatched to any gene: 7. The CDR3 runs to 18 residues. Looked up from germline, CDR1 is MGHDK and CDR2 is SYGVNS. The CDR3 sequence: CASSETSRLAGSTDTQYF. In DNA form, the CDR3 reads TGTGCCAGCAGTGAAACCTCTAGACTAGCGGGGAGCACAGATACGCAGTATTTT.

The V call is TRBV5-1, the J call TRBJ2-5; TRBD2 matches 9 bases. Germline CDR1 and CDR2: SGHRS and YFSETQ. This CDR3 is built from 15 residues. Trimming at V came to 0 bases and at J to 13 bases, leaving 13 bases not matched to a gene. The CDR3 bases are TGCGCCAGCAGCTTGGAGGGTAGCGGGGGAGAACTCAGGTACTTC. Protein: CASSLEGSGGELRYF.

This clone was seen only a few times. The chain has TRBV6-5 and TRBJ2-1; perhaps TRBD2 as D (5 bases). The length of the CDR3 is 14 residues. The germline V gene has CDR1 MNHEY and CDR2 SVGAGI. Trimming removed 6 bases at V and 0 bases at J, with 9 bases between. In DNA form, the CDR3 reads TGTGCCAGCAGAATAACTAGCTCCTACAATGAGCAGTTCTTC. It yields the protein CASRITSSYNEQFF.

The gene calls are TRBV15 and TRBJ1-3; D unclear. In germline, CDR1 is LNHNV, CDR2 YYDKDF (reference sequence). V dropped 1 base and J dropped 7 bases, with 14 bases sitting between them. CDR3 length: 15 amino acids. CDR3 region: CATSRVAGFENTIYF. CDR3 in DNA: TGTGCCACCAGCAGAGTAGCCGGGTTCGAGAACACCATATATTTT.

This rearrangement joins TRBV6-6 to TRBJ2-7; no clear D gene. CDR1 is MNHNY, CDR2 SVGAGI, per germline (reference sequence). The CDR3 is made up of 15 amino acids. V was cut by 2 bases and J by 0 bases, with 11 bases left in between. The DNA of the CDR3 is TGTGCCAGCAGTTACGAGGCCACCCACTCCTACGAGCAGTACTTC. Translated: CASSYEATHSYEQYF.

V usage is TRBV7-3 and J usage is TRBJ2-1, with a tentative D call TRBD1 (5 bases). Trimming cost V 0 bases and J 3 bases, with 15 bases left between them. The CDR3 is made up of 17 amino acids. Germline assignment: CDR1 SGHTA and CDR2 FQGTGA. The CDR3 region is CASSLTAQGFLYNEQFF. The CDR3 DNA is TGTGCCAGCAGCTTAACCGCTCAGGGTTTTCTCTACAATGAGCAGTTCTTC.

The V gene is TRBV28, the J gene TRBJ2-1; possibly TRBD2 for D (6 bases). Deletions cut 4 bases from V and 6 bases from J, with 10 bases between. The V gene's germline CDR1 is MDHEN and CDR2 SYDVKM. The CDR3 has 13 amino acids. The CDR3 spells CASSSGLLNEQFF. In DNA form, the CDR3 reads TGTGCCAGCAGTTCGGGACTCCTCAATGAGCAGTTCTTC.

V gene TRBV5-1 combines with J gene TRBJ1-2; D perhaps matches TRBD1 (5 bases). Germline-derived CDR1 and CDR2 are SGHRS and YFSETQ. V lost 7 bases and J lost 2, with 18 bases in between. The CDR3 is made up of 15 amino acids. In DNA, the CDR3 is TGCGCCAGCTCAGCGGGGACCGCATTAAACTATGGCTACACCTTC. Its translation is CASSAGTALNYGYTF. The whole variable domain, remainder taken from reference TRBV5-1 and TRBJ1-2, is KAGVTQTPRYLIKTRGQQVTLSCSPISGHRSVSWYQQTPGQGLQFLFEYFSETQRNKGNFPGRFSGRQFSNSRSEMNVSTLELGDSALYLCASSAGTALNYGYTFGSGTRLTVV.

Only a few counts were recorded for this clone. This rearrangement joins TRBV18 to TRBJ1-2; 7 bases are shared with TRBD1. Per germline, CDR1 KGHSH and CDR2 LQKENI. V was clipped by 3 bases and J by 6 bases; unmatched bases: 1. This CDR3 contains 12 residues. CDR3 residues: CASSPTGNGYTF. CDR3 bases: TGTGCCAGCTCACCGACAGGGAATGGCTACACCTTC.

This clone was seen many times. This sequence joins TRBV14 and TRBJ2-7; D might be TRBD1 (7 bases). The germline V and J ends were trimmed by 2 bases and 2 bases, with 13 bases remaining between them. Germline CDR1 and CDR2: SGHDN and FVKESK. CDR3 length equals 15 residues. This chain's CDR3 is CASSQRRDRTYEQYF. The CDR3, as DNA: TGTGCCAGCAGCCAACGGAGGGACAGAACCTACGAGCAGTACTTC.

The chain links TRBV6-1 to TRBJ1-4, with 8 bases matching TRBD1. This CDR3 is built from 15 residues. Germline CDR1 and CDR2: MNHNS and SASEGT. The V and J ends lost 10 bases and 8 bases, in that order; junction bases with no gene match: 15. This CDR3 reads CATQLLGQGEEKLFF. CDR3 nucleotide sequence: TGTGCCACCCAGCTACTCGGACAGGGAGAGGAAAAACTGTTTTTT.

The rearrangement uses TRBV29-1 and TRBJ2-3, with 10 bases aligning to TRBD2. CDR1 is SQVTM and CDR2 is ANQGSEA in the germline V gene. The CDR3 has 19 residues. The junction had 15 bases not matched to a gene; V was cut back by 0 bases and J by 3 bases. The CDR3 bases are TGCAGCGTTGAAGATTGGTCTAGCGGGAGATCATTCGGAACAGATACGCAGTATTTT. It specifies CSVEDWSSGRSFGTDTQYF.